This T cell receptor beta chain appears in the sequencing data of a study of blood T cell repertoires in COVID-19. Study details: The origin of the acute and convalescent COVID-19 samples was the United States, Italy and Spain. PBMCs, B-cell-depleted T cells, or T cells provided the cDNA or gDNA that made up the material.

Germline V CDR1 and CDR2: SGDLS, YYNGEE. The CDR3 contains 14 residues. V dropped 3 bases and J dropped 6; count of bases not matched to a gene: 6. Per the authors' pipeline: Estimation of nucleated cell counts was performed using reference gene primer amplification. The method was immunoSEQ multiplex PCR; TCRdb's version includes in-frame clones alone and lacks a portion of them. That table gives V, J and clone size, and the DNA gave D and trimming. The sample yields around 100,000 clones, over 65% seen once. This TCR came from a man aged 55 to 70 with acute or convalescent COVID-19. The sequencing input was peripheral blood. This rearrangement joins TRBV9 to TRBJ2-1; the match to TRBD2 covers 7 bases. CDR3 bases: TGTGCCAGCAGCGCTACGACGGGAGGCAATGAGCAGTTCTTC. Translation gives CASSATTGGNEQFF. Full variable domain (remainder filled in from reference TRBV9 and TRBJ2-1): DSGVTQTPKHLITATGQRVTLRCSPRSGDLSVYWYQQSLDQGLQFLIQYYNGEERAKGNILERFSAQQFPDLHSELNLSSLELGDSALYFCASSATTGGNEQFFGPGTRLTVL.